A selection of T cell receptor beta chains follows, all from one sample in a study of T cells in localized non-small cell lung cancer. Assay used: immunoSEQ multiplex PCR; TCRdb lists only in-frame clones, some missing. The data contain 7,000 to 8,500 clones, 50% to 60% of them seen just once; the ten biggest clones take up under 8%. Specimen: lymph node tissue, collected before any cancer treatment. These receptors originate from a male donor at least 60 years old with stage I squamous cell lung carcinoma. Both conserved end residues are part of each CDR3. The D gene is left open where the match is weak. Not every row has a clone size; where given, it reads once, few, many or a size class.

-,TRBJ1-2,TRBV30,-,TGTGCCTGGAGGGTGGCAGGTGACTATGGCTACACCTTC,CAWRVAGDYGYTF
-,TRBJ2-7,TRBV25-1,-,TGTGCCAGCAGTGTTCCGGGTATGGCTTACGAGCAGTACTTC,CASSVPGMAYEQYF
-,TRBJ2-7,TRBV28,-,TGTGCCAGCAGCCCTGGACAGTCCTACGAGCAGTACTTC,CASSPGQSYEQYF
few,TRBJ1-1,TRBV10-2,TRBD1,TGCGCCAGCAGTCACCCGGGACAGGGGGAAACTGAAGCTTTCTTT,CASSHPGQGETEAFF
-,TRBJ2-2,TRBV4-1,TRBD1,TGCGCCAGCAGCCAGCCTCCACAGGGGGCAAGGACCGGGGAGCTGTTTTTT,CASSQPPQGARTGELFF
-,TRBJ2-1,TRBV18,TRBD2,TGTGCCAGCTCTCACCCTTACGGGACTAACAATGAGCAGTTCTTC,CASSHPYGTNNEQFF
few,TRBJ2-3,TRBV28,-,TGTGCCAGCAGTTTGCCTAGTCCAGATACGCAGTATTTT,CASSLPSPDTQYF
-,TRBJ1-1,TRBV15,-,TGTGCCACCAGCAGAGCTCCGAGGGACACTGAAGCTTTCTTT,CATSRAPRDTEAFF
once,TRBJ2-1,TRBV29-1,-,TGCAGCGTTGAAGATCAGTGGAGGAGGGGGTACAATGAGCAGTTCTTC,CSVEDQWRRGYNEQFF
-,TRBJ2-7,TRBV18,-,TGTGCCAGCTCACCAGGAAGGGGAGTGTACGAGCAGTACTTC,CASSPGRGVYEQYF
-,TRBJ1-3,TRBV11-3,-,TGTGCCAGCACTCGACAGGCTAGTAGAAACACCATATATTTT,CASTRQASRNTIYF
-,TRBJ2-7,TRBV19,TRBD1,TGTGCCAGTAGTTCCGGGACAGGGCATTACGAGCAGTACTTC,CASSSGTGHYEQYF
-,TRBJ1-1,TRBV15,-,TGTGCCACGTCTCCCTTAGGGGGGAACACTGAAGCTTTCTTT,CATSPLGGNTEAFF
-,TRBJ2-3,TRBV11-3,TRBD2,TGTGCCAGCAGATCCGGAGTAGCGGGAGGCACAGATACGCAGTATTTT,CASRSGVAGGTDTQYF
-,TRBJ2-4,TRBV18,TRBD1,TGTGCCAGCTCACCGGGACGAGGGGGCGTTGGCTCGGAAAACATTCAGTACTTC,CASSPGRGGVGSENIQYF
-,TRBJ1-1,TRBV18,-,TGTGCCAGCTCACCAAGGCAGGGAGGGAACACTGAAGCTTTCTTT,CASSPRQGGNTEAFF
-,TRBJ2-7,TRBV6-8,TRBD2,TGTGCCAGCGGGCGGGAGCCAAGCTCCTACGAGCAGTACTTC,CASGREPSSYEQYF
-,TRBJ1-1,TRBV30,-,TGTGCCTGGACTCCGAAGCCCCGGGCCAGGAGCACTGAAGCTTTCTTT,CAWTPKPRARSTEAFF
medium-sized,TRBJ1-1,TRBV11-3,TRBD1,TGTGCCAGCAGCTCCGTTGACAGGGGGAGTAGAGGGAACACTGAAGCTTTCTTT,CASSSVDRGSRGNTEAFF
-,TRBJ2-1,TRBV28,TRBD2,TGTGCCAGCAGTGGACTAGCGCCAAGGAATGAGCAGTTCTTC,CASSGLAPRNEQFF
-,TRBJ1-2,TRBV28,-,TGTGCCAGCAGTTGGGGGGAAAACTATGGCTACACCTTC,CASSWGENYGYTF
-,TRBJ2-7,TRBV18,-,TGTGCCAGCTCACCCCAGGGACGAGCATACGAGCAGTACTTC,CASSPQGRAYEQYF
few,TRBJ1-3,TRBV15,-,TGTGCCACCAGCAGGGGAGGGGAAGGAAACACCATATATTTT,CATSRGGEGNTIYF
-,TRBJ1-1,TRBV29-1,TRBD1,TGCAGCGTTGTACAGGGGAGGACTGAAGCTTTCTTT,CSVVQGRTEAFF
once,TRBJ2-6,TRBV15,-,TGTGCCACCAGCAAGACGGAAGGTAGCTCTGGGGCCAACGTCCTGACTTTC,CATSKTEGSSGANVLTF
-,TRBJ2-7,TRBV11-3,-,TGTGCCAGCAGTTACGTTGGGGGAAGGGGTGACGAGCAGTACTTC,CASSYVGGRGDEQYF
-,TRBJ1-5,TRBV25-1,TRBD1,TGTGCCAGCAGTGAGGGGACAGGGGGCCCTAGCAATCAGCCCCAGCATTTT,CASSEGTGGPSNQPQHF
few,TRBJ1-1,TRBV7-2,-,TGTGCCAGCAGCTTACAGGGATGGACTGAAGCTTTCTTT,CASSLQGWTEAFF
few,TRBJ1-4,TRBV6-8,TRBD1,TGTGCCAGCAGTCCCAGGGGGCGCGGGGAAAAACTGTTTTTT,CASSPRGRGEKLFF
few,TRBJ2-1,TRBV9,-,TGTGCCAGCAACCTGAGGGGGGTTTACAATGAGCAGTTCTTC,CASNLRGVYNEQFF
few,TRBJ2-1,TRBV6-8,TRBD2,TGTGCCAGCAGTTACTCTCTAGGACTAGCGGCAAACAATGAGCAGTTCTTC,CASSYSLGLAANNEQFF
-,TRBJ1-3,TRBV30,-,TGTGCCTGGAGTGGGGGACTGGGTGGATATTTT,CAWSGGLGGYF
few,TRBJ2-7,TRBV1,-,TGCGCCAGCAGCCAAGGAACTAGCGGGACCTACGAGCAGTACTTC,CASSQGTSGTYEQYF
-,TRBJ1-2,TRBV6-1,-,TGTGCCAGCAGTGAAGGGGGAACCAACTATGGCTACACCTTC,CASSEGGTNYGYTF
few,TRBJ2-5,TRBV9,TRBD1,TGTGCCAGCAGCGTAGTAGTAGTAGGGACAGGGCAAGAGACCCAGTACTTC,CASSVVVVGTGQETQYF
few,TRBJ1-1,TRBV6-8,TRBD1,TGTGCCAGCAGTGAGGACAGGGGCGACACTGAAGCTTTCTTT,CASSEDRGDTEAFF
-,TRBJ1-2,TRBV30,-,TGTGCCTGGAGTGGCAGAACCTATGGCTACACCTTC,CAWSGRTYGYTF
-,TRBJ1-2,TRBV30,-,TGTGCCTGGAGTAAGACAGGAGTCTATGGCTACACCTTC,CAWSKTGVYGYTF
-,TRBJ2-5,TRBV6-8,-,TGTGCCAGCGGTCAGTACCAAGAGACCCAGTACTTC,CASGQYQETQYF
-,TRBJ2-3,TRBV29-1,-,TGCAGCGTTCTAGGACGTGGCACAGATACGCAGTATTTT,CSVLGRGTDTQYF
-,TRBJ1-4,TRBV18,-,TGTGCCAGCTCACCACAAGGACGGACTAATGAAAAACTGTTTTTT,CASSPQGRTNEKLFF
-,TRBJ2-7,TRBV28,-,TGTGCCAGCAGTAAGGACTGGGACGGGTTCTACGAGCAGTACTTC,CASSKDWDGFYEQYF
-,TRBJ2-2,TRBV15,TRBD1,TGTGCCACCAGCAGAGGCTTAGCCGGGACAGGGGAGACCGGGGAGCTGTTTTTT,CATSRGLAGTGETGELFF
-,TRBJ2-7,TRBV10-3,TRBD2,TGTGCCATCACGAAAGCGGGAGGGCCTGGGGAGCAGTACTTC,CAITKAGGPGEQYF
-,TRBJ1-3,TRBV30,TRBD1,TGTGCCTGGAGTGTAGCCTTCCGGAGACAGGGAGGAAACACCATATATTTT,CAWSVAFRRQGGNTIYF
-,TRBJ2-4,TRBV18,-,TGTGCCAGCTCACCGGGGGCCAAAAACATTCAGTACTTC,CASSPGAKNIQYF
-,TRBJ1-3,TRBV6-8,TRBD1,TGTGCCAGCAGTCCTCAACCGGGACAGGGGGTTGGAAACACCATATATTTT,CASSPQPGQGVGNTIYF
few,TRBJ2-7,TRBV10-3,-,TGTGCCAGCGGGGGCATTCTCGGACAATCCTACGAGCAGTACTTC,CASGGILGQSYEQYF
-,TRBJ1-1,TRBV6-8,-,TGTGCCAGCAGTTACGCGGGGCGGATGAACACTGAAGCTTTCTTT,CASSYAGRMNTEAFF
-,TRBJ2-7,TRBV5-1,-,TGCGCCAGCTATTATGGGACGGCCGGCTCCTACGAGCAGTACTTC,CASYYGTAGSYEQYF
-,TRBJ2-1,TRBV19,-,TGTGCCAGTAGTACGTATAAGGGGCAGTTCTTC,CASSTYKGQFF
-,TRBJ1-5,TRBV1,-,TGCGCCAGCCCTAAGCACCCGACAGATAGCAATCAGCCCCAGCATTTT,CASPKHPTDSNQPQHF
-,TRBJ2-7,TRBV12-5,-,TGTGCTAGTGGTTTGGTACAGATAGCTGAGCAGTACTTC,CASGLVQIAEQYF
-,TRBJ2-3,TRBV15,-,TGTGCCACCAGCAGAGGAGGGGACACGAGCACAGATACGCAGTATTTT,CATSRGGDTSTDTQYF
-,TRBJ2-7,TRBV30,TRBD1,TGTGCCTGGAGAGACAGGGGGATCTACGAGCAGTACTTC,CAWRDRGIYEQYF
-,TRBJ2-3,TRBV14,-,TGTGCCAGCAGCCAAGGGCTACTCACAGATACGCAGTATTTT,CASSQGLLTDTQYF
-,TRBJ2-5,TRBV11-3,-,TGTGCCAGCAGCTTGGCAAGGGGGACTCCAGCCCTTCAGTACTTC,CASSLARGTPALQYF